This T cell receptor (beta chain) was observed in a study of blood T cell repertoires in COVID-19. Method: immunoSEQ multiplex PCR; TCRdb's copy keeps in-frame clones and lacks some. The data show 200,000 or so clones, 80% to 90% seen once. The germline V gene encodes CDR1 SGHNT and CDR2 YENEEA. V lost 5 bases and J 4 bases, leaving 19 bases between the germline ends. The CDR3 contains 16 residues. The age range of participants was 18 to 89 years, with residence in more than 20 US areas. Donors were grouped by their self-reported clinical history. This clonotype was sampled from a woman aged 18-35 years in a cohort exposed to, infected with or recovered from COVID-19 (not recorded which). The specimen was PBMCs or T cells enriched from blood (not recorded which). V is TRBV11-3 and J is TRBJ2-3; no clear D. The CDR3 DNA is TGTGCCAGCAGCCCCCCGCAGTATCTGTCTGCAGATACGCAGTATTTT. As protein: CASSPPQYLSADTQYF.